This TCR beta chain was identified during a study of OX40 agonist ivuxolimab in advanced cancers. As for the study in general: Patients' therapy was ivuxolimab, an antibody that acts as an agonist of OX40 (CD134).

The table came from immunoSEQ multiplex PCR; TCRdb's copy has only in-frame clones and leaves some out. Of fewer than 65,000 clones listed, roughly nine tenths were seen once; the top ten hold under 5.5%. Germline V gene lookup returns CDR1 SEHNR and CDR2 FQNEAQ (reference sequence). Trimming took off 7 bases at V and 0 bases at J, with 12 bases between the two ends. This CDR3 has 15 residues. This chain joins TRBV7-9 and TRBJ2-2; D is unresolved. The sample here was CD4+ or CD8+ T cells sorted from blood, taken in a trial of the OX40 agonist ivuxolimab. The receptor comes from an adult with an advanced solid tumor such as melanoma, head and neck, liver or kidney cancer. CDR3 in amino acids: CASIEAQTNTGELFF. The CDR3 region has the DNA TGTGCCAGCATCGAAGCGCAGACGAACACCGGGGAGCTGTTTTTT.